The 28 T cell receptor beta chains given below trace back to one sample, sequenced in a study of radiotherapy plus CTLA-4 blockade in lung cancer. Measured with immunoSEQ multiplex PCR; TCRdb has only the in-frame clones, and not every one. The top ten clones hold approximately 4.9% of a sample with around 99,000 clones, around nine tenths of them seen once. The sequencing here drew on peripheral blood, taken from a patient treated with radiotherapy plus ipilimumab. These receptors originate from a human donor with non-small cell lung cancer that progressed on radiotherapy plus ipilimumab.

The chain joins TRBV18 to TRBJ1-5; D may be TRBD1 (5 bases). The V end was cut by 10 bases, the J end by 5 bases, with 15 bases between. This CDR3 region has 13 residues. The germline V gene has CDR1 KGHSH and CDR2 LQKENI. The CDR3 region is CATALGGDQPQHF. The CDR3, as DNA: TGTGCCACCGCACTCGGGGGTGATCAGCCCCAGCATTTT.

Comments on this clone: A junction end diverges from the germline sequence, so it may reflect a read error. This same CDR3 is encoded by further DNA sequences in the sample. The rearrangement joins TRBV27 to TRBJ2-1; a possible D gene is TRBD1 (7 bases). The V gene's germline CDR1 is MNHEY and CDR2 SMNVEV (reference sequence). This CDR3 is 15 amino acids long. The CDR3: CASRGAGSSYNEQFF. CDR3 bases: TGCGCCAGCAGGGGGGCGGGAAGCTCCTACAATGAGCAGTTCTTC.

The chain is built from TRBV6-1 and TRBJ2-3; 8 bases match TRBD2. The germline V gene has CDR1 MNHNS and CDR2 SASEGT. Trimming removed 11 bases from V and 1 base from J; junction bases left unmatched: 11. CDR3 length: 15 residues. The chain's CDR3 is CAGETGGRGTDTQYF. The CDR3 region has the DNA TGTGCCGGAGAGACGGGGGGGCGCGGCACAGATACGCAGTATTTT.

The gene calls are TRBV7-2 and TRBJ2-7; D might be TRBD2 (5 bases). The V end lost 5 bases, the J end lost 5 bases, and 10 bases lay between the germline ends. Looked up from germline, CDR1 is SGHTA and CDR2 is FQGNSA. The CDR3 spans 12 residues. CDR3 protein: CASSLLGDEQYF. DNA for the CDR3: TGTGCCAGCAGCCTCCTGGGAGACGAGCAGTACTTC.

This sequence joins TRBV7-2 and TRBJ2-7, with 7 bases fitting TRBD2. The trim removed 2 bases at V and 3 bases at J, leaving 13 bases unmatched. This CDR3 has 17 amino acids. CDR1 and CDR2 (germline): SGHTA, FQGNSA. The DNA of the CDR3 is TGTGCCAGCAGCTTAAGGAGCGGGACTACCCACCTCTACGAGCAGTACTTC. Translating gives CASSLRSGTTHLYEQYF.

This clone was counted a single time. The genes are TRBV18 and TRBJ2-7; 7 bases map to TRBD2. The CDR3 is 14 residues long. Germline V lookup: CDR1 KGHSH, CDR2 LQKENI. J lost 2 bases, V lost 2 bases, and 3 bases had no gene match. The CDR3 nucleotides read TGTGCCAGCTCACCAGCGGGAGTCCCCTACGAGCAGTACTTC. Its translation: CASSPAGVPYEQYF. The full variable domain, completed using reference TRBV18 and TRBJ2-7, is NAGVMQNPRHLVRRRGQEARLRCSPMKGHSHVYWYRQLPEEGLKFMVYLQKENIIDESGMPKERFSAEFPKEGPSILRIQQVVRGDSAAYFCASSPAGVPYEQYFGPGTRLTVT.

The chain has TRBV5-6 and TRBJ1-5; weak D call: TRBD1 (5 bases). V was cut by 4 bases and J by 5 bases, with 10 bases left in between. This CDR3 is built from 13 residues. CDR1 is SGHDT, CDR2 YYEEEE, per germline. As DNA, the CDR3 is TGTGCCAGCAGCCCCGGGGGGGATCAGCCCCAGCATTTT. It is translated as CASSPGGDQPQHF.

This clone appeared a single time. This chain uses TRBV5-4 with TRBJ2-1; TRBD2 matches 13 bases. Trimming took 5 bases from V and 7 from J; bases not matched to a gene: 6. The CDR3 has 15 residues. Germline V gene data show CDR1 as SGHNT and CDR2 as YYREEE (reference sequence). The CDR3 DNA sequence: TGTGCCAGCAGATACGGACTAGCGGGAGTTAATGAGCAGTTCTTC. Amino acid sequence: CASRYGLAGVNEQFF.

The chain couples TRBV5-1 to TRBJ1-1, with 9 bases matching TRBD1. Germline loops: CDR1 SGHRS, CDR2 YFSETQ. This CDR3 is built from 15 residues. The J segment lost 1 base and the V segment lost 3 bases, leaving 4 bases of the junction unmatched. The chain's CDR3 is CASSWATGGNTEAFF. In DNA form, the CDR3 reads TGCGCCAGCAGCTGGGCGACAGGGGGGAACACTGAAGCTTTCTTT.

The chain is built from TRBV9 and TRBJ2-5; 9 positions agree with TRBD1. From germline, CDR1 is SGDLS and CDR2 YYNGEE. The CDR3 is made up of 16 amino acids. With 0 bases clipped from V and 4 bases from J, the junction kept 7 bases outside the gene matches. The CDR3: CASSVVGTGLRETQYF. CDR3 DNA: TGTGCCAGCAGCGTAGTCGGGACAGGGTTACGAGAGACCCAGTACTTC.

The gene calls are TRBV7-6 and TRBJ1-4; unclear D gene. This CDR3 has 17 residues. Germline CDR1 reads SGHVS; CDR2 reads FNYEAQ. Deletions cut 4 bases from V and 7 bases from J, with 22 bases between. The DNA for the CDR3 is TGTGCCAGCAGCTCTACCTATGTCGGACTGGCTAGTGAAAAACTGTTTTTT. Protein sequence: CASSSTYVGLASEKLFF.

This clone was detected once. The CDR3 DNA follows: TGTGCAAGTCGCTCCCCGCGACACGGGGGCCACACTGAAGCTTTCTTT. This encodes CASRSPRHGGHTEAFF. This chain uses TRBV12-2 with TRBJ1-1. TRBV12-2 is a known pseudogene. The CDR3 has 16 amino acids.

This chain joins TRBV2 and TRBJ2-1; 9 positions match TRBD2. The junction had 4 bases not matched to a gene; V was cut back by 6 bases and J by 7 bases. In germline, CDR1 is SNHLY, CDR2 FYNNEI. The CDR3 loop spans 13 amino acids. In DNA, the CDR3 is TGTGCCAGCAGAAGTAGCGGGAGAAATGAGCAGTTCTTC. It yields the protein CASRSSGRNEQFF.

This clone appeared a few times. V usage is TRBV11-2 and J usage is TRBJ2-7, with D unclear. Between the trimmed V and J ends, which lost 5 bases and 1 base, there was a span of 9 bases. Germline CDR1 is SGHAT and CDR2 is FQNNGV. The CDR3 has 13 amino acids. The CDR3 loop reads CASSLQTSYEQYF. The CDR3 coding sequence is TGTGCCAGCAGCCTCCAGACTTCCTACGAGCAGTACTTC.

This clone was seen a single time. The chain is built from TRBV19 and TRBJ1-3; D possibly corresponds to TRBD1 (6 bases). The germline V gene has CDR1 LNHDA and CDR2 SQIVND (reference sequence). Between the trimmed V and J ends, which lost 3 bases and 4 bases, there was a span of 13 bases. The CDR3 covers 15 residues. The CDR3 DNA reads as TGTGCCAGTAGTATTCCCAGGGGCAGGGGAAACACCATATATTTT. Translation gives CASSIPRGRGNTIYF.

The genes are TRBV18 and TRBJ2-3; 13 bases are a match to TRBD2. The V segment lost 3 bases and the J segment 1 base; nucleotides outside the gene matches: 7. Germline-derived CDR1 and CDR2 are KGHSH and LQKENI. This CDR3 spans 18 amino acids. The CDR3 spells CASSPPGLAGRGTDTQYF. CDR3 coding DNA: TGTGCCAGCTCACCTCCGGGACTAGCGGGAAGGGGCACAGATACGCAGTATTTT.

This chain joins TRBV5-1 and TRBJ2-1; D not certain. The CDR3 has 12 amino acids. CDR1 and CDR2 (germline): SGHRS, YFSETQ. V dropped 1 base and J dropped 15 bases, with 14 bases sitting between them. In nucleotides, the CDR3 is TGCGCCAGCAGCTTGTTGGCTCAAGACCGGTTCTTC. Amino acid sequence: CASSLLAQDRFF.

The gene calls are TRBV10-1 and TRBJ1-5; TRBD1 might be the D (6 bases). Germline V gives CDR1 WNHNN, CDR2 SYGVQD (reference sequence). The CDR3 totals 14 residues. The ends were cut back, 2 bases at V and 3 bases at J, with 8 bases in the middle. The DNA of the CDR3 is TGCGCCAGCAGTGAGGGGGGCTCCAATCAGCCCCAGCATTTT. As protein: CASSEGGSNQPQHF.

Only one count was recorded for this clone. The germline gene is not matched at one end of the junction; a read error may be the cause. The V gene is TRBV5-1, the J gene TRBJ2-5; a weak D match, TRBD2 (6 bases). The J call may not be correct, given that the DNA end is closer to TRBJ2-7. CDR1 SGHRS and CDR2 YFSETQ come from the germline V gene. The CDR3 contains 15 residues. The CDR3 loop is CASSLTRGISFEQYF. In nucleotides, the CDR3 is TGCGCCAGCAGTCTGACGCGGGGTATTTCCTTCGAGCAGTACTTC.

The chain couples TRBV10-1 to TRBJ2-2, with D perhaps matching TRBD1 or TRBD2 (5 bases each). The CDR3 is 15 amino acids. V gave up 0 bases and J gave up 4 bases, with 9 bases separating them. Germline assignment: CDR1 WNHNN and CDR2 SYGVQD (reference sequence). The CDR3 nucleotides read TGCGCCAGCAGTGAGTCGAGGGGTCTCACCGGGGAGCTGTTTTTT. Translating gives CASSESRGLTGELFF.

The rearrangement uses TRBV2 and TRBJ2-2; possibly TRBD1 for D (5 bases). CDR1 is SNHLY, CDR2 FYNNEI, per germline. CDR3 length: 15 residues. V lost 2 bases, J lost 1 base, and 8 bases lay in between. Here the CDR3 DNA reads TGTGCCAGCAGTGAATCAAGGGGGAACACCGGGGAGCTGTTTTTT. This encodes CASSESRGNTGELFF.

The chain is built from TRBV18 and TRBJ2-5; the match to TRBD2 covers 11 bases. V dropped 6 bases and J dropped 5; count of bases not matched to a gene: 8. Germline CDR1 KGHSH, CDR2 LQKENI. The CDR3 sequence is 15 residues long. The CDR3 here is CASSPVAGGPETQYF. In DNA, the CDR3 is TGTGCCAGCTCGCCCGTAGCGGGAGGGCCCGAGACCCAGTACTTC.

The chain carries TRBV6-1 and TRBJ2-7, with D hard to call. V lost 2 bases and J 4 bases, leaving 12 bases between the germline ends. This CDR3 comprises 14 residues. Germline CDR1 MNHNS, CDR2 SASEGT. The CDR3 bases are TGTGCCAGCAGTGAAAGGGCCCGGCCATACGAGCAGTACTTC. Amino acid sequence: CASSERARPYEQYF.

V gene TRBV18 combines with J gene TRBJ1-3, with 9 bases fitting TRBD1. The CDR3 has 16 amino acids. Germline V gene lookup returns CDR1 KGHSH and CDR2 LQKENI. V was pared by 2 bases and J by 0 bases, with 2 bases of the junction left unmatched. The CDR3 spells CASSPGTGSSGNTIYF. The CDR3 DNA follows: TGTGCCAGCTCACCAGGGACAGGGAGCTCTGGAAACACCATATATTTT.

The V gene is TRBV2, the J gene TRBJ2-4, with D possibly being TRBD1 (5 bases). Germline CDR1 is SNHLY and CDR2 is FYNNEI. V dropped 7 bases and J dropped 2 bases, with 12 bases sitting between them. There are 14 residues in the CDR3. The CDR3 coding sequence is TGTGCCAGCACCTTGCAGGGAACCAAAAACATTCAGTACTTC. It encodes CASTLQGTKNIQYF.

This chain joins TRBV6-5 and TRBJ2-7; TRBD2 matches 11 bases. Germline V gives CDR1 MNHEY, CDR2 SVGAGI. The length of the CDR3 is 14 residues. The V gene end was trimmed by 6 bases and the J gene end by 2 bases; junction bases not matched to a gene: 3. The CDR3 nucleotides read TGTGCCAGCAGGCTAGCGGGAGGAACCTACGAGCAGTACTTC. This gives the protein CASRLAGGTYEQYF.

The gene calls are TRBV6-6 and TRBJ1-1, with unresolved D. The V end lost 5 bases, the J end lost 8 bases, and 15 bases lay between the germline ends. The CDR3 length is 13 residues. From germline, CDR1 is MNHNY and CDR2 SVGAGI (reference sequence). This chain's CDR3 is CASSTRTPEEAFF. The DNA of the CDR3 is TGTGCCAGCAGTACCCGGACTCCGGAGGAAGCTTTCTTT.

The chain recombines TRBV6-6 with TRBJ1-6; 11 bases are a match to TRBD1. The CDR3 runs to 16 residues. V lost 2 bases and J lost 10; bases outside the gene matches: 7. Germline V gene data show CDR1 as MNHNY and CDR2 as SVGAGI (reference sequence). DNA of the CDR3: TGTGCCAGCAGTTACAGAACCGGGACAGGGGGATCACCCCTCCACTTT. Protein sequence: CASSYRTGTGGSPLHF.